Reported below is one TCR beta chain. As yet, its antigen is unknown. There are 16 residues in the CDR3. The J segment lost 0 bases and the V segment lost 2 bases, leaving 6 bases of the junction unmatched. Germline CDR1 and CDR2: LNHDA and SQIVND (reference sequence). Only CD45RO-negative cells positively selected for CCR7 counted as naive CD8 cells, so terminally differentiated effector memory CD45RA+ cells were excluded. The healthy adult donors were HIV-negative and reported no recent acute infections or vaccinations. TCRdb's table, derived via immunoSEQ multiplex PCR, lists solely in-frame clones and lacks some. The sample has some 1,900,000 clones, approximately 94% seen once. The source of the sample is a study of shared clonotypes between healthy human individuals. Background on the study: CD4 naive cells filled three plates per donor, CD4 memory three, CD8 naive two and CD8 memory one.

Study results and limitations: Across a handful of donors, naive CD4 shared around 5%, naive CD8 about 3.2%, memory CD4 more than 2%, memory CD8 more than 0.35%. Tissues were not sampled, only blood, and their repertoires likely differ.

Sequencing was done on a sample of naive CD8+ T cells sorted from blood. The chain recombines TRBV19 with TRBJ2-7, with TRBD1 identical over 8 bases. This receptor was taken from a man between 18 and 35 years old in good health. CDR3 loop: CASSIQGADPSYEQYF. The CDR3 DNA follows: TGTGCCAGTAGTATACAGGGGGCGGATCCCTCCTACGAGCAGTACTTC.